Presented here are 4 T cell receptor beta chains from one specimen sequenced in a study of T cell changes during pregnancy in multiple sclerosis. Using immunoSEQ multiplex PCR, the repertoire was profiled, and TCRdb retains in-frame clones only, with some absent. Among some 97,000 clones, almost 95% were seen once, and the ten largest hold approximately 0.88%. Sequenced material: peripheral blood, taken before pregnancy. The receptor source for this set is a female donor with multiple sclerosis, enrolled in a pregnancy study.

The CDR3 loop is CASNTQDYGYTF. CDR3 coding DNA: TGTGCCAGCAACACTCAGGACTATGGCTACACCTTC. V and J are TRBV11-1 and TRBJ1-2; D unresolved. This CDR3 has 12 amino acids. Trimming pared 7 bases from V and 3 bases from J, leaving 9 bases between. CDR1 and CDR2 from the germline V gene are SGHAT and FQDESV (reference sequence).

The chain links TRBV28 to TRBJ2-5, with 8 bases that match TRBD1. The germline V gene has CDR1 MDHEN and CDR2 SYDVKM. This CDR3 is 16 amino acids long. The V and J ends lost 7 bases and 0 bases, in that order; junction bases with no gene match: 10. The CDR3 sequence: CASIPGTGLYQETQYF. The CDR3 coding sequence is TGTGCCAGCATCCCGGGGACAGGCCTGTACCAAGAGACCCAGTACTTC.

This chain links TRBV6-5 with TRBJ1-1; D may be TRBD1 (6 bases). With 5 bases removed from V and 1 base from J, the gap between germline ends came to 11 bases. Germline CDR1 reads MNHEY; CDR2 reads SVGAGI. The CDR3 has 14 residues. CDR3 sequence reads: CASSRWGRNTEAFF. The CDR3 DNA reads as TGTGCCAGCAGTCGGTGGGGGCGGAACACTGAAGCTTTCTTT.

The CDR3 spells CASSSLRTGGTEAFF. The CDR3 region has the DNA TGTGCCAGTAGTAGCCTCCGGACAGGGGGGACTGAAGCTTTCTTT. The V gene is TRBV19, the J gene TRBJ1-1; 10 bases align to TRBD1. This CDR3 contains 15 residues. V gave up 4 bases and J gave up 5 bases; unmatched junction bases: 7. Germline V lookup: CDR1 LNHDA, CDR2 SQIVND (reference sequence). Full variable domain (outside the CDR3, taken from reference TRBV19 and TRBJ1-1): DGGITQSPKYLFRKEGQNVTLSCEQNLNHDAMYWYRQDPGQGLRLIYYSQIVNDFQKGDIAEGYSVSREKKESFPLTVTSAQKNPTAFYLCASSSLRTGGTEAFFGQGTRLTVV.